The following is a T cell receptor (beta chain) sequence with its context. The data were obtained in a study of tumor-infiltrating lymphocytes in oesophageal squamous cell carcinoma. The CDR3 has 14 residues. TCRdb ran MiXCR on the PCR reads and lists one entry per CDR3 protein. The sample has 8,500 to 9,000 distinct CDR3 sequences, about 70% seen once. The chain carries TRBV12-3 or TRBV12-4 and TRBJ2-1, with 7 bases fitting TRBD1. The DNA end favors TRBJ1-2, so the J call may be wrong. This sequence was found in a female donor with esophageal squamous cell carcinoma. The specimen was esophageal tumor tissue. The CDR3 protein is CASSWGDSSYGYTF. Written as DNA, the CDR3 is TGTGCCAGCAGTTGGGGGGACAGCAGCTATGGCTACACCTTC.